The 18 T cell receptor beta chains listed next were all sequenced from one sample in a study of shared T cell receptors in the human thymus (dated by TCRdb to about 2021). Receptors were amplified or captured by the immunoSEQ multiplex PCR assay. TCRdb re-hosts the immuneACCESS table, in-frame sequences only. Its copies lack some clones; in the studies checked, an unresolved V gene accounts for under half of them, and the cause for the rest is not known. Present in this sample are roughly 500,000 clones, around 78% of which were seen just once. More than 0.01% of the sample rests with the top ten. The same specimen was also included in a second study, on human thymus T cells.

Sequencing was carried out using thymocytes. The receptors were gathered from a boy in the first two years of life with a congenital heart defect. Donor details come from another sample of the same person, matched by shared clones.

The chain carries TRBV7-8 and TRBJ2-5; TRBD2 aligns across 13 bases. The V and J ends lost 6 bases and 3 bases, in that order; junction bases with no gene match: 10. The germline CDR1 and CDR2 sequences are SGHVS and FQNEAQ. The CDR3 spans 17 residues. The DNA of the CDR3 is TGTGCCAGCAGTAGACTAGCGGGAGGCCCAATTAAAGAGACCCAGTACTTC. Translated, it gives CASSRLAGGPIKETQYF. The full variable domain, with the rest looked up from reference TRBV7-8 and TRBJ2-5, is GAGVSQSPRYKVAKRGQDVALRCDPISGHVSLFWYQQALGQGPEFLTYFQNEAQLDKSGLPSDRFFAERPEGSVSTLKIQRTQQEDSAVYLCASSRLAGGPIKETQYFGPGTRLLVL.

The V call is TRBV23-1, the J call TRBJ2-7; D gene uncertain. TRBV23-1 is designated an ORF whose function remains uncertain. V was trimmed by 4 bases and J by 4 bases, leaving 14 bases between them. The CDR3 runs to 14 residues. The CDR3 nucleotides read TGCGCCAGCAGTCTTCCAGGCCTTATTTACGAGCAGTACTTC. This encodes CASSLPGLIYEQYF.

The V call is TRBV5-4, the J call TRBJ1-3; no definite D call. Trimming took off 0 bases at V and 0 bases at J, with 10 bases between the two ends. Germline V gene lookup returns CDR1 SGHNT and CDR2 YYREEE (reference sequence). This CDR3 comprises 16 residues. The CDR3: CASSLAPEGSGNTIYF. The CDR3 nucleotides read TGTGCCAGCAGCTTGGCTCCTGAGGGCTCTGGAAACACCATATATTTT.

The V call is TRBV4-1, the J call TRBJ2-1; D unclear. Germline V gene lookup returns CDR1 MGHRA and CDR2 YSYEKL. V dropped 1 base and J dropped 1 base, with 5 bases sitting between them. The CDR3 sequence is 14 residues long. CDR3: CASSQVGSYNEQFF. The CDR3 coding sequence is TGCGCCAGCAGCCAAGTCGGGTCCTACAATGAGCAGTTCTTC.

The chain combines TRBV6-1 with TRBJ2-7, with D perhaps TRBD2 (5 bases). The CDR3 runs 14 residues. Germline CDR1 and CDR2: MNHNS and SASEGT. V was cut by 3 bases and J by 0 bases, with 9 bases left in between. CDR3 nucleotide sequence: TGTGCCAGCAGTGAGAGGGTACCCTCCTACGAGCAGTACTTC. It specifies CASSERVPSYEQYF.

CDR3 sequence: CASSGSGSSGELFF. The DNA of the CDR3 is TGTGCCAGTAGTGGAAGCGGGAGTTCCGGGGAGCTGTTTTTT. V gene TRBV19 combines with J gene TRBJ2-2; 8 bases agree with TRBD2. The V segment lost 5 bases and the J segment 6 bases; nucleotides outside the gene matches: 5. The CDR3 runs to 14 residues. In germline, CDR1 is LNHDA, CDR2 SQIVND (reference sequence).

In DNA form, the CDR3 reads TGTGCCACCAGCAGAGCCGAGGGGGAGGGGGAAAAACTGTTTTTT. This translates into CATSRAEGEGEKLFF. J is TRBJ1-4 and V is TRBV15; D perhaps matches TRBD1 (6 bases). The CDR3 contains 15 residues. Germline lookup yields CDR1 LNHNV and CDR2 YYDKDF (reference sequence). Trimming removed 1 base from V and 8 bases from J, with 14 bases in between.

V is TRBV7-9 and J is TRBJ1-1; TRBD1 agrees at 12 bases. V shed 5 bases and J 5 bases; nucleotides not matched to a gene: 6. The CDR3 runs 15 residues. The germline V gene encodes CDR1 SEHNR and CDR2 FQNEAQ (reference sequence). The CDR3 protein is CASSRPGQGATEAFF. As DNA, the CDR3 is TGTGCCAGCAGCCGCCCGGGACAGGGGGCAACTGAAGCTTTCTTT.

This clone was observed a handful of times. The CDR3 region has the DNA TGTGCCAGCAGTTTAAGGGACAGGGACGGCGAGCAGTACTTC. Encoded protein: CASSLRDRDGEQYF. The rearrangement joins TRBV28 to TRBJ2-7, with 9 bases fitting TRBD1. This CDR3 is 14 amino acids long. The trim removed 2 bases at V and 6 bases at J, leaving 5 bases unmatched. Looked up from germline, CDR1 is MDHEN and CDR2 is SYDVKM.

In its sample, this clone was seen once. The gene calls are TRBV10-2 and TRBJ1-2; D call uncertain. Germline loops: CDR1 WSHSY, CDR2 SAAADI. CDR3 size: 14 residues. V was cut by 2 bases and J by 8 bases, with 15 bases left in between. The CDR3 coding sequence is TGCGCCAGCAGTGAGAATGGAGGCGATCGAGGCTACACCTTC. It translates to CASSENGGDRGYTF.

The chain links TRBV15 to TRBJ2-7; tentatively, D is TRBD2 (6 bases). Germline values: CDR1 LNHNV, CDR2 YYDKDF (reference sequence). This CDR3 comprises 15 residues. Trimming removed 5 bases from V and 3 bases from J, with 17 bases in between. The CDR3 coding sequence is TGTGCCACCAGCTTCGGGAGAGGCTCGGGCTACGAGCAGTACTTC. Residues: CATSFGRGSGYEQYF.

The CDR3 reads CASSFLRTGAELPRTDTQYF. The CDR3 DNA is TGCGCCAGCAGCTTCCTCCGGACAGGGGCTGAGCTCCCTCGCACAGATACGCAGTATTTT. This chain links TRBV5-1 with TRBJ2-3; TRBD1 matches at 9 bases. CDR3 length equals 20 residues. With V trimmed by 2 bases and J by 1 base, 17 bases remained unmatched. Germline V CDR1 and CDR2: SGHRS, YFSETQ.

The chain couples TRBV7-8 to TRBJ2-5, with D possibly being TRBD2 (6 bases). V shed 1 base and J shed 3 bases, with 9 bases lying between them. The CDR3 totals 14 residues. The V gene's germline CDR1 is SGHVS and CDR2 FQNEAQ. CDR3 bases: TGTGCCAGCAGCTTAGTTCGGGGGAAAGAGACCCAGTACTTC. Its translation is CASSLVRGKETQYF.

This CDR3 is CASSPQLRQHFKNTEAFF. CDR3 bases: TGCGCCAGCAGCCCCCAACTCCGACAGCACTTCAAGAACACTGAAGCTTTCTTT. The rearrangement uses TRBV4-3 and TRBJ1-1, with D perhaps TRBD1 (5 bases). The CDR3 has 18 amino acids. Between the trimmed V and J ends, which lost 4 bases and 1 base, there was a span of 22 bases. Germline loops: CDR1 LGHNA, CDR2 YSLEER.

V usage is TRBV25-1 and J usage is TRBJ2-1, with 7 bases aligning to TRBD2. CDR3 length: 17 amino acids. The V gene end was trimmed by 4 bases and the J gene end by 4 bases; junction bases not matched to a gene: 13. CDR1 is MGHDK, CDR2 SYGVNS, per germline. Here the CDR3 reads CASSVVAGPLSYNEQFF. DNA of the CDR3: TGTGCCAGCAGTGTGGTAGCGGGCCCCCTCTCTTACAATGAGCAGTTCTTC. The full variable domain, its missing parts supplied by reference TRBV25-1 and TRBJ2-1, is EADIYQTPRYLVIGTGKKITLECSQTMGHDKMYWYQQDPGMELHLIHYSYGVNSTEKGDLSSESTVSRIRTEHFPLTLESARPSHTSQYLCASSVVAGPLSYNEQFFGPGTRLTVL.

V gene TRBV27 combines with J gene TRBJ2-7; TRBD1 agrees at 10 bases. CDR3 length: 18 amino acids. The V segment lost 4 bases and the J segment 3 bases; nucleotides outside the gene matches: 15. Per germline, CDR1 MNHEY and CDR2 SMNVEV (reference sequence). For the CDR3, the DNA is TGTGCCAGCAGTTCAGGATCAGTTGGGACAGGGGTTAACTACGAGCAGTACTTC. It translates to CASSSGSVGTGVNYEQYF.

This clone was seen once. The chain's CDR3 is CASNIDRVSTDTQYF. The CDR3 DNA reads as TGTGCCAGCAATATCGACAGGGTGAGCACAGATACGCAGTATTTT. This chain connects TRBV7-9 to TRBJ2-3; 7 bases map to TRBD1. Trimming took 7 bases from V and 0 from J; bases not matched to a gene: 7. CDR1 and CDR2 from the germline V gene are SEHNR and FQNEAQ (reference sequence). The length of the CDR3 is 15 residues.

The chain combines TRBV27 with TRBJ1-1; D remains unclear. Germline-derived CDR1 and CDR2 are MNHEY and SMNVEV (reference sequence). The CDR3 length is 14 residues. Trimming removed 6 bases from V and 5 bases from J, with 16 bases in between. CDR3 protein: CASRAGMSSTEAFF. The CDR3 nucleotides are TGTGCCAGCAGGGCGGGTATGAGTAGTACTGAAGCTTTCTTT.